These 5 T cell receptor beta chains share one sample of origin, sequenced in a study of sequential checkpoint blockade in melanoma. The sample's treatment: randomized to nivolumab then ipilimumab (arm A) or the reverse (arm B). TCRdb's copy holds only in-frame clones and misses some; the assay was immunoSEQ multiplex PCR. The sample holds some 17,000 clones, 55% to 75% seen once. The sequencing here drew on CD8+ T cells sorted from blood (inferred from file names), taken from a patient given nivolumab and ipilimumab in sequence. The receptors were gathered from a human donor with melanoma.

The genes are TRBV11-2 and TRBJ2-7; 8 bases match TRBD1. From germline, CDR1 is SGHAT and CDR2 FQNNGV. The V and J ends lost 1 base and 3 bases, in that order; junction bases with no gene match: 5. This CDR3 has 15 amino acids. CDR3 residues: CASSLGVDRGYEQYF. CDR3 DNA sequence: TGTGCCAGCAGCTTAGGGGTAGACAGGGGCTACGAGCAGTACTTC.

The sample holds a few counts of this clone. This rearrangement joins TRBV28 to TRBJ2-7; 8 bases match TRBD1. Germline V gives CDR1 MDHEN, CDR2 SYDVKM. Unmatched junction bases numbered 12, after V lost 6 bases and J lost 2 bases. CDR3 size: 16 residues. The CDR3 loop reads CASRANRDRLAYEQYF. The CDR3 DNA sequence: TGTGCCAGCAGGGCCAACCGGGACAGGTTAGCCTACGAGCAGTACTTC.

The chain uses TRBV19 and TRBJ2-2, with D perhaps TRBD1 (6 bases). This CDR3 contains 14 residues. Trimming pared 7 bases from V and 6 bases from J, leaving 15 bases between. Germline V gene data show CDR1 as LNHDA and CDR2 as SQIVND (reference sequence). CDR3 sequence: CASTHRVEAGELFF. CDR3 nucleotides: TGTGCCAGTACTCACAGGGTTGAAGCCGGGGAGCTGTTTTTT.

The chain joins TRBV7-9 to TRBJ2-5, with a tentative D call TRBD2 (6 bases). The germline CDR1 and CDR2 sequences are SEHNR and FQNEAQ (reference sequence). V dropped 5 bases and J dropped 2 bases, with 15 bases sitting between them. There are 15 residues in the CDR3. The CDR3 loop is CASSTTGTYQETQYF. The CDR3 coding sequence is TGTGCCAGCAGCACCACCGGGACTTATCAAGAGACCCAGTACTTC.

The chain is built from TRBV27 and TRBJ2-7, with TRBD1 matching over 8 bases. Germline V gene data show CDR1 as MNHEY and CDR2 as SMNVEV (reference sequence). Germline trimming cut 4 bases from V and 5 bases from J; bases unmatched to any gene: 4. This CDR3 spans 13 amino acids. The CDR3 protein is CASSSQGAHEQYF. As DNA, the CDR3 is TGTGCCAGCAGTTCCCAGGGGGCCCACGAGCAGTACTTC.